Shown below are 10 T cell receptor beta chains from a single sample sequenced in a study of blood T cell repertoires in COVID-19. Data came from immunoSEQ multiplex PCR; TCRdb stores just in-frame clones and leaves some out. The data show about 47,000 clones, approximately 85% seen once. Sequenced input: peripheral blood. The receptors come from a human donor with acute or convalescent COVID-19. The donor label of this sample is uncertain.

V and J are TRBV5-1 and TRBJ2-5; 13 bases agree with TRBD2. J gave up 5 bases and V 4 bases, and 2 bases lay outside the gene matches. Germline-derived CDR1 and CDR2 are SGHRS and YFSETQ. The CDR3 has 14 residues. The CDR3, as DNA: TGCGCCAGCAGCCCGGGACTAGCGGGGGAGACCCAGTACTTC. It translates to CASSPGLAGETQYF.

The chain couples TRBV7-6 to TRBJ2-3; 9 positions agree with TRBD2. J lost 5 bases, V lost 3 bases, and 12 bases had no gene match. Germline CDR1 SGHVS, CDR2 FNYEAQ. The CDR3 runs to 17 residues. CDR3 bases: TGTGCCAGCAGCTTGAACCCCGGCGGGGGGGCCGTAGATACGCAGTATTTT. It is translated as CASSLNPGGGAVDTQYF.

The rearrangement joins TRBV7-8 to TRBJ2-1, with 7 nucleotides matching TRBD2. J lost 8 bases, V lost 7 bases, and 11 bases had no gene match. The CDR3 is made up of 14 amino acids. Per germline, CDR1 SGHVS and CDR2 FQNEAQ. The CDR3 sequence is CASTTSRVSHEQFF. CDR3 DNA: TGTGCCAGCACGACTAGCAGGGTATCACATGAGCAGTTCTTC.

The chain joins TRBV6-2 or TRBV6-3 to TRBJ1-2; D is unclear. The CDR3 has 13 amino acids. Germline V lookup: CDR1 MNHEY, CDR2 SVGEGT. Trimming took off 4 bases at V and 3 bases at J, with 9 bases between the two ends. For the CDR3, the DNA is TGTGCCAGCAGTTTTTCAAATGACTATGGCTACACCTTC. Translating it yields CASSFSNDYGYTF.

This sequence joins TRBV5-6 and TRBJ2-1; 8 bases fit TRBD2. The CDR3 covers 13 residues. Trimming removed 4 bases from V and 6 bases from J; junction bases left unmatched: 3. The V gene's germline CDR1 is SGHDT and CDR2 YYEEEE. DNA of the CDR3: TGTGCCAGCAGCGCTGGACTAGCCAATGAGCAGTTCTTC. It translates to CASSAGLANEQFF.

V and J are TRBV24-1 and TRBJ1-5; 10 nucleotides line up with TRBD1. V dropped 3 bases and J dropped 6; count of bases not matched to a gene: 7. Germline CDR1 is KGHDR and CDR2 is SFDVKD. CDR3 size: 16 residues. CDR3 residues: CATSDRQGAIFQPQHF. CDR3 nucleotide sequence: TGTGCCACCAGTGATCGACAGGGGGCGATTTTTCAGCCCCAGCATTTT.

The gene calls are TRBV5-1 and TRBJ1-1; D remains unclear. CDR3 length: 14 amino acids. Trimming took off 0 bases at V and 0 bases at J, with 6 bases between the two ends. Per the germline V gene, CDR1 is SGHRS and CDR2 is YFSETQ. DNA for the CDR3: TGCGCCAGCAGCTTGGGGAGTGTGAACACTGAAGCTTTCTTT. This gives the protein CASSLGSVNTEAFF. The complete variable domain, with remaining parts taken from reference TRBV5-1 and TRBJ1-1, reads KAGVTQTPRYLIKTRGQQVTLSCSPISGHRSVSWYQQTPGQGLQFLFEYFSETQRNKGNFPGRFSGRQFSNSRSEMNVSTLELGDSALYLCASSLGSVNTEAFFGQGTRLTVV.

CDR3 region: CASSQQGTSNIQYF. CDR3 nucleotides: TGTGCCAGCAGCCAACAGGGGACCTCAAACATTCAGTACTTC. This chain connects TRBV3-1 (or the pseudogene TRBV3-2) to TRBJ2-4, with a tentative D call TRBD1 (6 bases). Trimming took 2 bases from V and 6 from J, leaving 11 bases between them. This CDR3 contains 14 residues. The germline V gene encodes CDR1 LGHDT and CDR2 YNNKEL (reference sequence).

The chain carries TRBV6-5 and TRBJ1-1; the match to TRBD1 covers 7 bases. Trimming at V came to 2 bases and at J to 4 bases, leaving 4 bases not matched to a gene. Germline assignment: CDR1 MNHEY and CDR2 SVGAGI. This CDR3 is 14 amino acids long. CDR3 sequence: CASSYVGQTTEAFF. CDR3 bases: TGTGCCAGCAGTTACGTGGGACAGACCACTGAAGCTTTCTTT.

The rearrangement uses TRBV11-2 and TRBJ1-3, with D perhaps TRBD1 (6 bases). The CDR3 runs to 13 residues. V was pared by 5 bases and J by 2 bases, with 7 bases between. CDR1 is SGHAT, CDR2 FQNNGV, per germline. The CDR3 loop is CASSTGTGNTIYF. CDR3 bases: TGTGCCAGCAGCACAGGGACTGGAAACACCATATATTTT.